The next 12 T cell receptor beta chains were all read from a single sample in a study of blood T cell repertoires in COVID-19. TCRdb's table, derived via immunoSEQ multiplex PCR, lists solely in-frame clones and lacks some. The table records 150,000 to 200,000 clones, about nine tenths of them present only once. The sample comprised peripheral blood. The receptors here all came from a young man who had recovered from COVID-19.

V gene TRBV6-5 combines with J gene TRBJ2-1, with 13 positions matching TRBD2. From germline, CDR1 is MNHEY and CDR2 SVGAGI. The ends lost 6 bases at V and 7 bases at J; junction bases unmatched: 6. This CDR3 has 15 amino acids. The CDR3 protein is CASSRTSGRNNEQFF. The CDR3 DNA is TGTGCCAGCAGCCGGACTAGCGGGAGAAATAATGAGCAGTTCTTC.

J is TRBJ2-7 and V is TRBV4-3; 8 bases agree with TRBD1. There are 16 residues in the CDR3. The germline CDR1 and CDR2 sequences are LGHNA and YSLEER. With 0 bases clipped from V and 3 bases from J, the junction kept 7 bases outside the gene matches. The CDR3 nucleotides are TGCGCCAGCAGCCAAGATAAGGGACAGGTCCTCTACGAGCAGTACTTC. As protein: CASSQDKGQVLYEQYF.

The chain has TRBV11-2 and TRBJ2-1; 8 positions agree with TRBD2. Germline-derived CDR1 and CDR2 are SGHAT and FQNNGV. This CDR3 region has 16 residues. The V and J ends lost 0 bases and 6 bases, in that order; junction bases with no gene match: 7. CDR3 sequence: CASSLEGAGGINEQFF. In nucleotides, the CDR3 is TGTGCCAGCAGCTTAGAAGGCGCGGGAGGTATCAATGAGCAGTTCTTC.

The rearrangement joins TRBV5-8 to TRBJ2-1, with D maybe TRBD2 (5 bases). CDR3 length: 15 residues. CDR1 is SGHTS, CDR2 YDEGEE, per germline. Trimming shortened V by 4 bases and J by 5 bases, and 16 bases separated the two germline ends. CDR3 amino acids: CASSPLRGANNEQFF. The CDR3 nucleotides are TGTGCCAGCAGCCCCCTACGGGGAGCTAACAATGAGCAGTTCTTC.

The chain joins TRBV18 to TRBJ2-7; the D is unclear. Germline V gives CDR1 KGHSH, CDR2 LQKENI. V was pared by 3 bases and J by 4 bases, with 16 bases between. This CDR3 is built from 15 residues. DNA for the CDR3: TGTGCCAGCTCACCGGCTAGAGTTTTAAGTTACGAGCAGTACTTC. Amino acid sequence: CASSPARVLSYEQYF. Complete variable domain (other parts from reference TRBV18 and TRBJ2-7): NAGVMQNPRHLVRRRGQEARLRCSPMKGHSHVYWYRQLPEEGLKFMVYLQKENIIDESGMPKERFSAEFPKEGPSILRIQQVVRGDSAAYFCASSPARVLSYEQYFGPGTRLTVT.

The chain uses TRBV18 and TRBJ2-1; 7 bases are shared with TRBD2. This CDR3 spans 17 amino acids. The J segment lost 5 bases and the V segment lost 3 bases, leaving 13 bases of the junction unmatched. CDR1 and CDR2 from the germline V gene are KGHSH and LQKENI. The CDR3 sequence: CASSPPFRSREHNEQFF. CDR3 DNA sequence: TGTGCCAGCTCACCCCCGTTTCGATCGCGGGAGCACAATGAGCAGTTCTTC.

This clone was seen a few times. This chain links TRBV5-6 with TRBJ1-1; 8 nucleotides align to TRBD1. The CDR3 spans 16 residues. The trim removed 3 bases at V and 1 base at J, leaving 8 bases unmatched. CDR1 and CDR2 (germline): SGHDT, YYEEEE. The CDR3 DNA reads as TGTGCCAGCAGCTCGATGGACAGGGCTAGGAACACTGAAGCTTTCTTT. As protein: CASSSMDRARNTEAFF.

The gene calls are TRBV5-4 and TRBJ1-2, with 7 bases that match TRBD1. The germline V gene has CDR1 SGHNT and CDR2 YYREEE (reference sequence). The V and J ends lost 2 bases and 2 bases, in that order; junction bases with no gene match: 6. The CDR3 loop spans 15 amino acids. The CDR3 sequence is CASSLDRQGNYGYTF. The CDR3 nucleotides read TGTGCCAGCAGCTTAGATCGACAGGGAAACTATGGCTACACCTTC.

The chain uses TRBV18 and TRBJ2-1; TRBD2 matches at 8 bases. This CDR3 region has 15 residues. From germline, CDR1 is KGHSH and CDR2 LQKENI. V was pared by 2 bases and J by 9 bases, with 9 bases of the junction left unmatched. CDR3 protein: CASSPDAGGWGEQFF. CDR3 coding DNA: TGTGCCAGCTCACCAGACGCGGGAGGCTGGGGTGAGCAGTTCTTC. The variable domain in full, completed from reference TRBV18 and TRBJ2-1, reads NAGVMQNPRHLVRRRGQEARLRCSPMKGHSHVYWYRQLPEEGLKFMVYLQKENIIDESGMPKERFSAEFPKEGPSILRIQQVVRGDSAAYFCASSPDAGGWGEQFFGPGTRLTVL.

This clone has a single count. The chain employs TRBV19 and TRBJ2-5; maybe TRBD1 (6 bases). The ends were cut back, 0 bases at V and 5 bases at J, with 10 bases in the middle. Per the germline V gene, CDR1 is LNHDA and CDR2 is SQIVND (reference sequence). This CDR3 is built from 14 residues. The CDR3 is CASSIDPGDETQYF. In DNA form, the CDR3 reads TGTGCCAGTAGTATAGACCCAGGGGACGAGACCCAGTACTTC.

The CDR3 DNA follows: TGCGCCAGCAGCCTAGGACTAACAGATACGCAGTATTTT. Amino acid sequence: CASSLGLTDTQYF. This chain connects TRBV5-1 to TRBJ2-3, with D possibly matching TRBD2 (6 bases). Germline assignment: CDR1 SGHRS and CDR2 YFSETQ. The V gene lost 4 bases and the J gene lost 3 bases, with 9 bases spanning the gap. The CDR3 runs to 13 residues.

The genes are TRBV4-1 and TRBJ2-7; D not resolved. V gave up 3 bases and J gave up 6 bases, with 9 bases separating them. The length of the CDR3 is 12 residues. Germline V gives CDR1 MGHRA, CDR2 YSYEKL. CDR3 protein: CASSHNTGEQYF. The CDR3 nucleotides are TGCGCCAGCAGCCATAACACGGGCGAGCAGTACTTC.